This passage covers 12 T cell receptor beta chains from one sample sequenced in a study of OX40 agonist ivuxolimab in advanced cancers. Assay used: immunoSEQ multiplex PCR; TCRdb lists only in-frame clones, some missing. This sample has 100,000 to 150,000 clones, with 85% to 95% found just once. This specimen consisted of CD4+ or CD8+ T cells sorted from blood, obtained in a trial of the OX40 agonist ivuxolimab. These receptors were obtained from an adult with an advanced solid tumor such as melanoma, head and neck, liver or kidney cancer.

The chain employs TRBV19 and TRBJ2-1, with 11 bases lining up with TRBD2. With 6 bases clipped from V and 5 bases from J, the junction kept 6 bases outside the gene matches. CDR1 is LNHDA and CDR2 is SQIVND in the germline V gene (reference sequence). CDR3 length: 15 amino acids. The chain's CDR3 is CASSPGTSGDNEQFF. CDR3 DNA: TGTGCCAGTAGCCCCGGGACTAGCGGAGACAATGAGCAGTTCTTC.

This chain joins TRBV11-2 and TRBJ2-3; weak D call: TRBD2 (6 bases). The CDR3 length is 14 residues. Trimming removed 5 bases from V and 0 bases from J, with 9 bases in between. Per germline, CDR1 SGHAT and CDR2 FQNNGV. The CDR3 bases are TGTGCCAGCAGCCTCCGGGGGAGCACAGATACGCAGTATTTT. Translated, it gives CASSLRGSTDTQYF.

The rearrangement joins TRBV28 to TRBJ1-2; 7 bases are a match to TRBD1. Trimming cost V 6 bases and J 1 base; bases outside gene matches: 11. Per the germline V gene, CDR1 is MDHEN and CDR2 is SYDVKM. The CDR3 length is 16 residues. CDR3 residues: CASSLPLTGFNYGYTF. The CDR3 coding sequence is TGTGCCAGCAGCCTACCGCTGACAGGGTTTAACTATGGCTACACCTTC.

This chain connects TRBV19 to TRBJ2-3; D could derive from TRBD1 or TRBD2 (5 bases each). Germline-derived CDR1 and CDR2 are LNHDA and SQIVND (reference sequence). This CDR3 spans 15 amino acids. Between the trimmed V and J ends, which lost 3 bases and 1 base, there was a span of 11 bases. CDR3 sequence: CASSIRDGRTDTQYF. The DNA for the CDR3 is TGTGCCAGTAGTATCAGGGACGGACGCACAGATACGCAGTATTTT.

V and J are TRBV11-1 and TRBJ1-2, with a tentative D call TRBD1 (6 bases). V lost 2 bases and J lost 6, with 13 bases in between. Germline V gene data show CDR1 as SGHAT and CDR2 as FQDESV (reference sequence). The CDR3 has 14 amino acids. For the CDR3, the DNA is TGTGCCAGCAGCTTAACAGGGTCTGCTGATGGCTACACCTTC. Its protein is CASSLTGSADGYTF.

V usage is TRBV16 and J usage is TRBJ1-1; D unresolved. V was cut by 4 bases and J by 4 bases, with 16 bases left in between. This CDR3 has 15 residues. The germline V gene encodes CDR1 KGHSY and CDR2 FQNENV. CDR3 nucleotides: TGTGCCAGCAGCCCATCGGTCGGGGTGGCCACTGAAGCTTTCTTT. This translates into CASSPSVGVATEAFF.

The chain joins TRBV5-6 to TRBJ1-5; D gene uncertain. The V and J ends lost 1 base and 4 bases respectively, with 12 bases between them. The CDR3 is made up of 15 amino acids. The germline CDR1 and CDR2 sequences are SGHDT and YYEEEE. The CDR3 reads CASSLLGSGNQPQHF. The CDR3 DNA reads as TGTGCCAGCAGCTTGCTCGGGAGTGGAAATCAGCCCCAGCATTTT.

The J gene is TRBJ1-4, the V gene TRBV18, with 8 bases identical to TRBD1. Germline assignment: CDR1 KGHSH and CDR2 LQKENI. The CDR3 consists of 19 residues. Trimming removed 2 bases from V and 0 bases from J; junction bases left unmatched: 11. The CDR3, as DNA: TGTGCCAGCTCACCAACCCATTGGACAGGGATAGCAACTAATGAAAAACTGTTTTTT. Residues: CASSPTHWTGIATNEKLFF.

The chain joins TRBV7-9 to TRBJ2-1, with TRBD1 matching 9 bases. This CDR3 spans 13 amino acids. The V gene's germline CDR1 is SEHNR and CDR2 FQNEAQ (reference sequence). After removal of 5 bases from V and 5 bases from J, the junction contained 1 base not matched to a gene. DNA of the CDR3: TGTGCCAGCAGCGGGGACAGGGACAATGAGCAGTTCTTC. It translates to CASSGDRDNEQFF.

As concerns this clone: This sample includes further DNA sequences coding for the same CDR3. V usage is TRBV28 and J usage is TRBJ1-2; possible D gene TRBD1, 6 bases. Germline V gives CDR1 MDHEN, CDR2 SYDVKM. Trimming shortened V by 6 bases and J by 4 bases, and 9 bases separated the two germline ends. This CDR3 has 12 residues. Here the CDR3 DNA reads TGTGCCAGCAGCGCAGGGGCCTATGGCTACACCTTC. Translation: CASSAGAYGYTF.

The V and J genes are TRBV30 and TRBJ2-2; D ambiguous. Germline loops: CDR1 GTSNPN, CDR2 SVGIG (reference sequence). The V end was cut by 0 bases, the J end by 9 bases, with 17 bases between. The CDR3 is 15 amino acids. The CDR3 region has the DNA TGTGCCTGGAGTGTGGTCCAGTTCGCACCAAGGGAGCTGTTTTTT. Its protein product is CAWSVVQFAPRELFF. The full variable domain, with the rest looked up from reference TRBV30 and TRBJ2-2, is SQTIHQWPATLVQPVGSPLSLECTVEGTSNPNLYWYRQAAGRGLQLLFYSVGIGQISSEVPQNLSASRPQDRQFILSSKKLLLSDSGFYLCAWSVVQFAPRELFFGEGSRLTVL.

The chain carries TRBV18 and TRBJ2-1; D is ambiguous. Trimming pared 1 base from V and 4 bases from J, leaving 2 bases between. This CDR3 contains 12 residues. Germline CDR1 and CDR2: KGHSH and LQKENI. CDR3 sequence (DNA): TGTGCCAGCTCACCACGTTACAATGAGCAGTTCTTC. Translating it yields CASSPRYNEQFF.